This paragraph reports one T cell receptor beta chain. Its cognate antigen has yet to be identified. Base qualities are not recorded, but no much larger clone differs from it by a single base. This entry belongs to a study of cytomegalovirus exposure and HLA in healthy donors (dated by TCRdb to between 2016 and 2019). Looking at the study overall: An earlier analysis of approximately 640 of the donors reported 250 to 350 Gb of sequence data and about 100 million unique TCR beta sequences from about 200 million T cells. An early release covering roughly 600 HLA-typed donors comprised about 300 gigabases of sequencing data and about 90 million unique TCR sequences. Among the roughly 400 genotyped donors, approximately 81% belonged to the genetic ancestry cluster associated with self-reported Caucasian donors. The study aimed to test whether signatures of past pathogen exposure could be identified by cataloging public T cell receptors. The study used immunosequencing to profile the T cell repertoires of approximately 630 subjects and linked those repertoires to cytomegalovirus serostatus. Along with the approximately 700-subject first cohort, a separate validation cohort of about 110 different subjects was used. To predict cytomegalovirus infection status, the study brought together high-throughput TCR immunosequencing, statistical association of individual TCRs with disease status, and machine learning. A later analysis re-analyzed previously published TCR beta repertoires from approximately 670 donors and added high-resolution HLA genotyping to study TCR occurrence patterns. Rather than drawing on any new phenotypic data, the later analysis identified candidate immune exposures from TCR beta sequences and the way those sequences occurred across donors. To decide whether each TCR beta V gene segment behaved as functional or pseudogenic, an earlier analysis of approximately 600 of the donors relied on high-throughput TCR beta sequencing. Donor age, sex, ethnicity and CMV serostatus were compiled together with the repertoire data. A later genetic analysis used genome-wide SNP genotypes for about 65% of the roughly 670 donors, treating that subset as a discovery cohort. Every discovery cohort repertoire had been produced on one sequencing platform. HLA typing covered class I and class II loci at four-digit resolution. The number of typed donors differed by locus: 629-630 for A, B, C, DRB1 and DQB1; some 500 for DQA1; fewer than 610 for DPA1; and 450 to 480 for DPB1. Roughly 5 DR-DQ haplotypes were treated as single units for association and clustering because of strong linkage in the cohort. On average, 235,054 unique TCR beta nucleotide sequences were sequenced per donor among 398 genotyped donors of the cohort, with 15% to 20% of those sequences being non-productive.

The junction carries 14 bases between V and J, which are trimmed by 4 bases and 0 bases respectively. CDR3 length: 16 amino acids, cysteine to phenylalanine. The kept DNA is CDR3 alone, 48 bases in frame from the first base. The germline V gene yields MGHRA for CDR1 and YSYEKL for CDR2. The library was built by means of the immunoSEQ multiplex PCR assay. The multiplex PCR relied on a mix of 60 forward primers for TCR Vbeta segments and 13 reverse primers for TCR Jbeta segments. Amplification of the CDR3 region of rearranged TCR beta genes was performed with a multiplex PCR assay on genomic DNA. The amplified TCR beta libraries were sequenced on the Illumina HiSeq System as 87-base-pair reads. Per the original workflow: A later analysis tallied roughly 76 million unique TCR beta chains across the 700 or so repertoires, and about 12 million of those chains were shared by two or more donors. To remove PCR and sequencing errors, raw reads were error-corrected and collapsed into unique sequences using a nearest-neighbor algorithm that merged closely related sequences. CDR3 sequences were aligned to IMGT reference sequences to assign V, D and J gene segments. For a sequence to be retained, a match of at least six nucleotides to both a V gene segment and a J gene segment was required. Rearrangements were classified as productive when the CDR3 lacked stop codons and remained in frame with V and J, and all other rearrangements were classified as non-productive. Following IMGT convention, CDR3 was defined as the stretch from the second conserved V-encoded cysteine up to the conserved J-encoded phenylalanine. The earlier analysis of some 550 of the donors excluded any sequence lacking an unambiguous match to a single V gene segment. An earlier analysis of a few hundred of the donors called V segments functional above 56.7% productive rearrangements and segregating when the between-donor standard deviation exceeded 5%. To diagnose cytomegalovirus status from the catalog of TCR beta chain sequences, a statistical classification framework was built. V and J gene assignment, in a later analysis, came from comparing TCR nucleotide sequences with IMGT/GENE-DB human TR gene sequences. In a later analysis, CDR3 sequences and most-parsimonious VDJ recombination scenarios were assigned using the TCRdist pipeline. A later analysis defined each TCR beta chain by its CDR3 amino acid sequence plus V-gene family, and excluded reads lacking a unique V-gene family. As a way to deal with suspected cross-contamination and a sequencing artifact, a later analysis dropped 450 to 600 nucleotide sequences that were highly shared and had low generation probability. For each public chain, a later analysis derived a clonal expansion index from normalized ranks of inferred template counts within each repertoire. In a later analysis, generation probabilities were computed using a VDJ recombination model fitted to out-of-frame rearrangements, and the results were checked against IGoR. In a later analysis, hypergeometric tests were used to score TCR-TCR, TCR-HLA and TCR-CMV co-occurrence, with a repertoire-size bias correction applied to TCR pairs. A later analysis estimated false discovery rates by permuting HLA or CMV assignments 20 times. In a later analysis, co-occurring TCRs were grouped with DBSCAN, and TCRdist sequence similarity was added when clustering was performed within HLA-allele-positive subsets. For co-occurrence clustering, repertoires with fewer than 30,000 or more than 120,000 public chains were excluded, along with five or six repertoires with anomalous nucleotide sharing. TCRdb holds this immuneACCESS table with in-frame rearrangements only. Some clones are missing; in checked studies, unresolved V genes explain under half, and the rest has no known cause. The V and J calls and clone size are taken from that table; D and trimming were inferred from the DNA. Recorded for this sample are 200,000 to 250,000 clones; approximately 80% of them occurred a single time. Together, the top ten hold less than 3.5% of the sample.

Study-wide conclusions, independent of this receptor: Most CMV-associated TCR beta chains appeared to be HLA-restricted in a later analysis, and the HLA associations seemed to be driven largely by CMV exposure. A few of the identified cytomegalovirus-associated TCR beta chains were confirmed in vitro to be specific for cytomegalovirus antigens. A later analysis associated about 17,000 TCR beta sequences with specific HLA alleles at a false discovery rate of 0.05. While some public TCRs were present in many individuals, most TCR sequences turned up only very rarely across donors. An association between a missense DCLRE1C variant and V-gene and J-gene trimming of TCR beta chains was found in a later genetic analysis and replicated in an independent cohort. The classifier was reported to diagnose cytomegalovirus status with high specificity and sensitivity in both the original and validation cohorts. This cohort had only TCR beta chains sequenced, and the lack of alpha or paired-chain data limited which features could be detected. A cluster of highly shared sequence variants was judged likely to be a technical artifact of the sequencing pipeline. When HLA alleles, especially DR and DQ, strongly co-occurred, attributing TCR associations to individual alleles was difficult. Some IMGT-functional V segments, including TRBV6-2 and TRBV6-3, could not be told apart with the 87-base-pair reads, so those segments were excluded. Because counts were too low, about 15 rarely observed V segments, including chromosome 9 orphons, were left out of the earlier analysis of 587 of the donors. In a later analysis, HLA-associated TCR beta chains were found to be more clonally expanded and to have lower generation probabilities than equally common non-associated chains. Linkage disequilibrium might explain the correlated functional status among segregating V segments, but an unknown experimental factor could not be ruled out. In an earlier analysis of approximately 600 of the donors, most TCR beta V segments were observed in productive rearrangements about 87% or about 30% of the time, broadly matching IMGT annotations. A further reported finding was that TCR beta sequences accurately predicted the HLA-A and HLA-B alleles for most subjects in the first cohort. A later analysis found that TCR association rates varied across HLA loci, with DRB1 alleles showing the most associated TCRs and HLA-C alleles the fewest. Presence/absence analyses assumed roughly uniform sequencing depth across donors, an assumption that may not hold. The only immune exposure information available for the cohort was CMV serostatus. In the study, around 150 TCR beta chains were listed as associated with cytomegalovirus. Several of the top co-occurrence clusters appeared to be linked to parvovirus B19, influenza, CMV and Epstein-Barr virus, according to a later analysis. According to the authors, the approach could potentially be generalized to other disease states and immunological phenotypes. According to a later genetic analysis, donors in an Asian-associated ancestry cluster had fewer N-insertions in productive TCRs than the roughly 700-donor mean. HLA typing was unavailable for some donors at each locus, so association tests used only the typed subset.

The cohort comprised 550 to 700 healthy bone marrow donors. At the time of sampling, every cohort member was nominally healthy, though immune exposures that went unrecorded were likely present. The donor was CMV seronegative and belonged to the group of 352 seronegative cohort members. A peripheral blood sample was collected from each donor, and TCR beta sequencing was performed on peripheral blood mononuclear cells. The Qiagen DNeasy Blood Extraction Kit was used to extract genomic DNA from the blood cell samples. The TCR sequence derives from a woman under 40 in good health and CMV-seronegative. Material: PBMCs. The rearrangement combines TRBV4-1 with TRBJ2-3, with a weak D call of TRBD2 (6 bases match). The CDR3 amino acid sequence is: CASSRPPGTSTDTQYF. The DNA is as follows: TGCGCCAGCAGCCGGCCCCCCGGGACTAGCACAGATACGCAGTATTTT.